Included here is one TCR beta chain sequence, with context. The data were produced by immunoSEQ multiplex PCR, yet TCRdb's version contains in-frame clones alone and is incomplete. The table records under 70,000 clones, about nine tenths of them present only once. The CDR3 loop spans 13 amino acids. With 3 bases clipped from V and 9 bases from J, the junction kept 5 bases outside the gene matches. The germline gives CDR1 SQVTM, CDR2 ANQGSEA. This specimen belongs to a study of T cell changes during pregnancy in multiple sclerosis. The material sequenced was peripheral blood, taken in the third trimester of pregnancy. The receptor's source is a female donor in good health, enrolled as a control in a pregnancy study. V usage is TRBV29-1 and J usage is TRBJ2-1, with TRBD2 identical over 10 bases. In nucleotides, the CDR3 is TGCAGCGTTGACTCACAGCGGGGGGGTGAGCAGTTCTTC. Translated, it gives CSVDSQRGGEQFF.